This record concerns one TCR beta chain sequence. What it binds is unknown. The CDR3 runs 15 residues. Germline V gene sequence: CDR1 SGHTS, CDR2 YDEGEE. Trimming took off 4 bases at V and 1 base at J, with 14 bases between the two ends. This sample was included in a study of Ad26.COV2.S vaccination and SARS-CoV-2 variants. Study-level information: Trial arm assignment for the donor was COV1001 Ad26.COV2.S. Study-level findings and limits: A substantial breadth of spike-specific CD8+ and CD4+ T cell responses after vaccination has been reported.

The assay was immunoSEQ multiplex PCR, and TCRdb's table has in-frame clones only and misses some. The sample includes roughly 320,000 clones, around 84% of them seen just once. Documented treatment: around 19 received Ad26.COV2.S at low or high dose, single or two shots; a few received placebo; per-sample allocation not given. Collection of the samples took place on day 63 after the first injection of vaccine or placebo. The TCR was taken from a person between 18 and 59 years old who received the Ad26.COV2.S COVID-19 vaccine or a placebo. Sequenced material: peripheral blood, taken in a trial of Ad26.COV2.S vaccine versus placebo. The chain recombines TRBV5-8 with TRBJ2-5, with D maybe TRBD1 (5 bases). Here the CDR3 DNA reads TGTGCCAGCAGCCGCTATGGGGCAGCCCAAGAGACCCAGTACTTC. Translation gives CASSRYGAAQETQYF.